The 8 T cell receptor beta chains given below trace back to one sample, sequenced in a study of blood T cells in healthy people across ages (dated by TCRdb to between 2014 and 2016). Libraries came from 5' RACE. The data were produced on an Illumina HiSeq 2500. A second 7 to 11 cycle PCR used a sample-barcoded 5' primer and a J-beta primer mix. The public reads were reprocessed in TCRdb via fastp at Q25 and MiXCR, keeping in-frame beta chains. Each entry is one CDR3 protein sequence, shown with its most common DNA and genes. This sample gives 1.5 million to 2 million distinct CDR3 sequences in total; 49% of them show up just once. The top ten clonotypes cover 2.1% of the sample. Sequencing input: blood. The receptor set was obtained from a woman in her thirties or forties in good health.

This rearrangement joins TRBV5-1 to TRBJ2-3; D remains ambiguous. CDR1 is SGHRS and CDR2 is YFSETQ in the germline V gene. The CDR3 runs to 13 residues. V shed 1 base and J shed 6 bases, with 9 bases lying between them. The CDR3 sequence: CASSLLVGDTQYF. The CDR3 DNA reads TGCGCCAGCAGCTTGTTGGTAGGGGATACGCAGTATTTT.

In its sample, this clonotype was seen a few times. The chain's CDR3 is CASSVGTAAYNEQFF. The CDR3 coding sequence is TGTGCCAGCAGCGTCGGGACAGCAGCTTACAATGAGCAGTTCTTC. This sequence joins TRBV13 and TRBJ2-1, with 7 bases aligning to TRBD1. Germline CDR1 and CDR2: PRHDT and FYEKMQ (reference sequence). This CDR3 has 15 amino acids. The J segment lost 4 bases and the V segment lost 5 bases, leaving 8 bases of the junction unmatched.

The chain has TRBV11-2 and TRBJ2-5; maybe TRBD1 (6 bases). The CDR3 runs 15 residues. Germline V gene sequence: CDR1 SGHAT, CDR2 FQNNGV. The ends were cut back, 4 bases at V and 1 base at J, with 13 bases in the middle. The CDR3 loop reads CASSSTGVIQETQYF. The CDR3 coding sequence is TGTGCCAGCAGCTCGACAGGAGTAATCCAAGAGACCCAGTACTTC. The full variable domain, rest sourced from reference TRBV11-2 and TRBJ2-5, is EAGVAQSPRYKIIEKRQSVAFWCNPISGHATLYWYQQILGQGPKLLIQFQNNGVVDDSQLPKDRFSAERLKGVDSTLKIQPAKLEDSAVYLCASSSTGVIQETQYFGPGTRLLVL.

The chain employs TRBV7-2 and TRBJ1-6, with D possibly being TRBD1 (6 bases). V shed 6 bases and J shed 8 bases, with 14 bases lying between them. The germline CDR1 and CDR2 sequences are SGHTA and FQGNSA. The CDR3 contains 14 residues. CDR3 in DNA: TGTGCCAGCAGTCGACAGGTCCCAGATTCACCCCTCCACTTT. Encoded protein: CASSRQVPDSPLHF. The whole variable domain, remainder taken from reference TRBV7-2 and TRBJ1-6, is GAGVSQSPSNKVTEKGKDVELRCDPISGHTALYWYRQSLGQGLEFLIYFQGNSAPDKSGLPSDRFSAERTGGSVSTLTIQRTQQEDSAVYLCASSRQVPDSPLHFGNGTRLTVT.

This chain uses TRBV5-1 with TRBJ2-5; tentative D call: TRBD2 (5 bases). There are 17 residues in the CDR3. V lost 2 bases and J 5 bases, leaving 22 bases between the germline ends. CDR1 SGHRS and CDR2 YFSETQ come from the germline V gene. In DNA form, the CDR3 reads TGCGCCAGCAGCTTCCTCGGGATGGCGGATAAAGGGGAGACCCAGTACTTC. It translates to CASSFLGMADKGETQYF. The full variable domain, with the rest looked up from reference TRBV5-1 and TRBJ2-5, is KAGVTQTPRYLIKTRGQQVTLSCSPISGHRSVSWYQQTPGQGLQFLFEYFSETQRNKGNFPGRFSGRQFSNSRSEMNVSTLELGDSALYLCASSFLGMADKGETQYFGPGTRLLVL.

Of note for this clonotype: A much larger clonotype is one base distant, so this may be a read error. V usage is TRBV20-1 and J usage is TRBJ2-5; D is possibly TRBD2 (6 bases). The germline V gene encodes CDR1 DFQATT and CDR2 SNEGSKA (reference sequence). Trimming took off 6 bases at V and 2 bases at J, with 16 bases between the two ends. The length of the CDR3 is 14 residues. CDR3 coding DNA: TGCAGTGCCATCGTAGCGGTTCGGCAAGAGACCCAGTACTTC. Its protein product is CSAIVAVRQETQYF.

The rearrangement links TRBV15 to TRBJ1-2; 8 nucleotides agree with TRBD1. The CDR3 loop spans 13 amino acids. Germline lookup yields CDR1 LNHNV and CDR2 YYDKDF (reference sequence). After removal of 10 bases from V and 3 bases from J, the junction contained 7 bases not matched to a gene. The CDR3 loop is CAIRQGLDYGYTF. The CDR3 coding sequence is TGTGCCATTCGACAGGGGCTCGACTATGGCTACACCTTC.

The J gene is TRBJ2-5, the V gene TRBV6-1; TRBD2 aligns across 16 bases. The CDR3 totals 17 residues. Trimming took 5 bases from V and 4 from J; bases not matched to a gene: 7. Per germline, CDR1 MNHNS and CDR2 SASEGT. The CDR3 nucleotides are TGTGCCAGCAGTCTGGGACTAGCGGGGGGGCGTGCAGAGACCCAGTACTTC. Its translation: CASSLGLAGGRAETQYF.